These 26 T cell receptor beta chains originate from one sample sequenced in a study of T cell clonality in common variable immunodeficiency (dated by TCRdb to between 2014 and 2017). The receptor library was made with the immunoSEQ multiplex PCR assay. The table was pulled from immuneACCESS by TCRdb, which kept in-frame rearrangements only. Such tables lose some clones; where checked, under half of the loss comes from unresolved V genes, and the rest has no known cause. For this sample the table reports approximately 40,000 clones, with no clone seen just once. Approximately 9.8% of the sample lies in the top ten. The sequenced sample was peripheral blood mononuclear cells. The receptors shown here come from a person aged 18 to 69 in good health.

Comment on this clone: A read error is possible here, since a much larger clone lies one base away. The read terminates 3 residues before the CDR3 end, so the remaining end is supplied by the germline J gene. The chain uses TRBV7-3 and TRBJ1-4; 12 nucleotides match TRBD1. The CDR3 is 17 amino acids. From germline, CDR1 is SGHTA and CDR2 FQGTGA. The covered CDR3 bases are TGTGCCAGCAGCATCGGGACAGGGGGCTCTGGGGCCAACGTA. Translated, it gives CASSIGTGGSGANV. The whole CDR3 protein is CASSIGTGGSGANVLFF.

This clone was seen repeatedly, ten times or more. The CDR3 end falls 3 residues outside the read, so it is completed with the germline J gene. The chain recombines TRBV7-6 with TRBJ2-3, with D possibly being TRBD2 (7 bases). The germline gives CDR1 SGHVS, CDR2 FNYEAQ. The CDR3 runs 14 residues. The V end was cut by 3 bases, the J end by 1 base, with 8 bases between. The CDR3 DNA, read in part, is TGTGCCAGCAGCTTGGGGGGGCGCACAGATACG. It translates to CASSLGGRTDT. The whole CDR3 protein is CASSLGGRTDTQYF. Combining the CDR3 with reference TRBV7-6 and TRBJ2-3 gives the whole variable domain GAGVSQSPRYKVTKRGQDVALRCDPISGHVSLYWYRQALGQGPEFLTYFNYEAQQDKSGLPNDRFSAERPEGSISTLTIQRTEQRDSAMYRCASSLGGRTDTQYFGPGTRLTVL.

A few counts support this clone. The CDR3 goes on 3 residues after the read ends, and that part is filled in from the germline J gene. The rearrangement links TRBV7-4 to TRBJ2-5; TRBD2 agrees at 8 bases. V gave up 10 bases and J gave up 7 bases; unmatched junction bases: 17. Germline V gene sequence: CDR1 SGHVT, CDR2 SQSDAQ. CDR3 length: 15 residues. The part of the CDR3 DNA that was read is TGTGCCATCCTCCCCGGGGGGGCGCAGAAGGGGACC. This encodes CAILPGGAQKGT. From start to end, the CDR3 is CAILPGGAQKGTQYF.

This clone was seen many times. The read finishes 3 residues shy of the CDR3 end, and the germline J gene is used to complete it. The genes are TRBV7-9 and TRBJ2-3; a possible D gene is TRBD2 (6 bases). V lost 8 bases, J lost 6 bases, and 18 bases lay in between. This CDR3 is 14 amino acids long. Per the germline V gene, CDR1 is SEHNR and CDR2 is FQNEAQ (reference sequence). Partial CDR3 DNA: TGTGCCAGCGCCTATAGACTAGTTCCTGATACG. It yields the protein CASAYRLVPDT. The whole CDR3 protein reads CASAYRLVPDTQYF.

Concerning this clone: The CDR3 end falls 3 residues outside the read, so it is completed with the germline J gene. V and J are TRBV19 and TRBJ2-5; 8 bases match TRBD1. CDR3 length: 14 residues. V lost 8 bases to trimming and J lost 5 bases; unmatched junction nucleotides: 10. CDR1 and CDR2 from the germline V gene are LNHDA and SQIVND (reference sequence). The part of the CDR3 DNA that was read is TGTGCCAGTGGTAGACAGGGGCTCCGGGAGACC. It translates to CASGRQGLRET. The entire CDR3 protein is CASGRQGLRETQYF.

Ten or more counts support this clone. One end of the junction is discordant with germline, which a read error may explain. From the germline J gene comes the end of the CDR3, since the read stops 3 residues before it. The chain employs TRBV5-1 and TRBJ1-2; TRBD1 might be the D (6 bases). CDR1 and CDR2 from the germline V gene are SGHRS and YFSETQ. CDR3 size: 13 residues. The chain's CDR3 is CASSLAGASGYTF. The sequenced CDR3 bases are TGCGCCAGCAGTTTGGCAGGGGCGAGTGGC.

This clone was counted ten times or more. The DNA ends 3 residues before the CDR3 does, and the rest of the CDR3 is filled in from the germline J gene. V gene TRBV24-1 combines with J gene TRBJ2-1, with D hard to call. The length of the CDR3 is 16 residues. V lost 2 bases to trimming and J lost 8 bases, with 18 bases between them. Germline lookup yields CDR1 KGHDR and CDR2 SFDVKD. The sequenced CDR3 bases are TGTGCCACCAGTGATTCAGGTAAGGAATTGGTCCATGAG. Residues: CATSDSGKELVHE. From start to end, the CDR3 is CATSDSGKELVHEQFF.

This clone was seen repeatedly, ten times or more. The read falls 3 residues short of the CDR3 end, and the missing part is taken from the germline J gene. This rearrangement joins TRBV2 to TRBJ2-3, with TRBD2 matching over 11 bases. Germline CDR1 reads SNHLY; CDR2 reads FYNNEI. CDR3 length: 15 amino acids. V dropped 1 base and J dropped 5; count of bases not matched to a gene: 2. CDR3 sequence: CASSEGLAGRDTQYF. CDR3 bases read: TGTGCCAGCAGTGAAGGACTAGCGGGAAGAGATACG.

This clone was seen repeatedly, ten times or more. The read terminates 3 residues before the CDR3 end, so the remaining end is supplied by the germline J gene. This sequence joins TRBV7-3 and TRBJ2-3; 12 bases agree with TRBD2. CDR3 size: 20 residues. Germline-derived CDR1 and CDR2 are SGHTA and FQGTGA. Trimming at V came to 0 bases and at J to 5 bases, leaving 15 bases not matched to a gene. The DNA read from the CDR3 is TGTGCCAGCAGCTTAACCGGCCTAGCGGGAGGGAACCAAGGGCGAGATACG. Encoded protein: CASSLTGLAGGNQGRDT. The full CDR3 sequence reads CASSLTGLAGGNQGRDTQYF. Filled out from reference TRBV7-3 and TRBJ2-3, the complete variable domain reads GAGVSQTPSNKVTEKGKYVELRCDPISGHTALYWYRQSLGQGPEFLIYFQGTGAADDSGLPNDRFFAVRPEGSVSTLKIQRTERGDSAVYLCASSLTGLAGGNQGRDTQYFGPGTRLTVL.

The sample holds many counts of this clone. The read halts 3 residues ahead of the CDR3 end, with the missing end drawn from the germline J gene. Other DNA sequences within the sample encode an identical CDR3. The chain employs TRBV7-9 and TRBJ1-1, with D possibly TRBD1 on 5 matching bases. The germline CDR1 and CDR2 sequences are SEHNR and FQNEAQ (reference sequence). The V gene lost 0 bases and the J gene lost 0 bases, with 8 bases spanning the gap. There are 15 residues in the CDR3. The CDR3 spells CASSLAQGMNTEAFF. The sequenced CDR3 bases are TGTGCCAGCAGCTTAGCTCAGGGCATGAACACTGAA.

There are many counts of this clone. The CDR3 end lies 3 residues beyond the end of the read and is filled in from the germline J gene. V is TRBV20-1 and J is TRBJ1-2; D not certain. With 3 bases removed from V and 1 base from J, the gap between germline ends came to 9 bases. The CDR3 is 13 residues long. The germline V gene encodes CDR1 DFQATT and CDR2 SNEGSKA (reference sequence). CDR3 protein: CSARAHLNYGYTF. Partial CDR3 DNA: TGCAGTGCTAGGGCCCACCTTAACTATGGC.

This clone was observed many times. Read data end 3 residues before the CDR3 end; the end is taken from the germline J gene. The rearrangement joins TRBV2 to TRBJ2-5; 10 nucleotides line up with TRBD2. Losses at the gene ends were 5 bases for V and 5 bases for J; bases not matched to a gene: 11. The length of the CDR3 is 16 residues. Germline values: CDR1 SNHLY, CDR2 FYNNEI. The sequenced CDR3 bases are TGTGCCAGCAGTCAAACTCTAGCGGGAGCGGCGGAGACC. It translates to CASSQTLAGAAET. The CDR3 in full is CASSQTLAGAAETQYF.

This clone appeared many times. With the read ending 3 residues before the CDR3 end, the germline J gene is used to fill in that end. V and J are TRBV19 and TRBJ2-6; no reliable D call. Germline V gene lookup returns CDR1 LNHDA and CDR2 SQIVND (reference sequence). V gave up 1 base and J gave up 6 bases, with 10 bases separating them. The CDR3 sequence is 15 residues long. The CDR3 protein is CASSIARSAANVLTF. CDR3 DNA, as far as it was read: TGTGCCAGTAGTATAGCCCGGTCCGCGGCCAACGTC. The full variable domain, rest sourced from reference TRBV19 and TRBJ2-6, is DGGITQSPKYLFRKEGQNVTLSCEQNLNHDAMYWYRQDPGQGLRLIYYSQIVNDFQKGDIAEGYSVSREKKESFPLTVTSAQKNPTAFYLCASSIARSAANVLTFGAGSRLTVL.

This clone was seen at least ten times. With the read ending 3 residues before the CDR3 end, the germline J gene is used to fill in that end. The V and J genes are TRBV7-3 and TRBJ2-2; 8 bases match TRBD2. Germline CDR1 reads SGHTA; CDR2 reads FQGTGA. V lost 6 bases, J lost 6 bases, and 6 bases stayed unmatched. The CDR3 covers 14 residues. The CDR3 DNA, read in part, is TGTGCCAGCAGTAGGGAACTAGCGGCCGGGGAG. It specifies CASSRELAAGE. The whole CDR3 is CASSRELAAGELFF.

In this sample, this clone turned up many times. The DNA ends 3 residues before the CDR3 does, and the rest of the CDR3 is filled in from the germline J gene. This chain joins TRBV2 and TRBJ2-3; 14 nucleotides match TRBD2. Losses at the gene ends were 6 bases for V and 6 bases for J; bases not matched to a gene: 5. The CDR3 sequence is 15 residues long. Germline assignment: CDR1 SNHLY and CDR2 FYNNEI. The part of the CDR3 DNA that was read is TGTGCCAGCAGACCGGGACTAGCGGGAGTGGATACG. This translates into CASRPGLAGVDT. From start to end, the CDR3 is CASRPGLAGVDTQYF.

This clone has at least ten counts. The read stops 3 residues short of the end of the CDR3; the missing end is completed from the germline J gene. The chain has TRBV10-3 and TRBJ1-1; TRBD1 is a possible D gene (5 bases). V gave up 10 bases and J gave up 0 bases, with 9 bases separating them. CDR1 ENHRY and CDR2 SYGVKD come from the germline V gene. The CDR3 has 12 residues. CDR3 protein: CATGTLNTEAFF. Partial CDR3 DNA: TGTGCCACCGGGACTTTGAACACTGAA.

Details on this clone: The sequenced fragment ends 3 residues before the CDR3 boundary, so the rest is inferred from the germline J gene. This chain uses TRBV5-6 with TRBJ1-4; no clear D gene. Germline-derived CDR1 and CDR2 are SGHDT and YYEEEE. The CDR3 runs to 14 residues. The CDR3 protein is CASSLPQNTGELFF. The DNA read from the CDR3 is TGTGCCAGCAGCTTGCCGCAGAACACCGGGGAA.

This clone was detected ten times or more. The CDR3 extends 3 residues past the end of the read, so its final part is completed from the germline J gene. This chain joins TRBV6-1 and TRBJ1-1; no firm D call. This CDR3 contains 14 residues. V was pared by 3 bases and J by 7 bases, with 15 bases between. Germline assignment: CDR1 MNHNS and CDR2 SASEGT. The CDR3 DNA, read in part, is TGTGCCAGCAGTGAGTACGGGAGCCGGGGTGAA. Its protein is CASSEYGSRGE. The full CDR3 protein is CASSEYGSRGEAFF.

This clone was seen ten or more times. The sequenced fragment ends 3 residues before the CDR3 boundary, so the rest is inferred from the germline J gene. The chain has TRBV7-9 and TRBJ2-3; D is perhaps TRBD2 (5 bases). CDR3 length: 13 amino acids. V shed 1 base and J shed 4 bases, with 6 bases lying between them. Germline V lookup: CDR1 SEHNR, CDR2 FQNEAQ (reference sequence). CDR3 sequence reads: CASSLVRADTQYF. CDR3 DNA (partial): TGTGCCAGCAGCTTAGTGAGGGCAGATACG.

This clone was observed at least ten times. The observed sequence ends 3 residues before the CDR3 terminus, with the missing tail filled in from the germline J gene. This rearrangement joins TRBV12-3 or TRBV12-4 to TRBJ2-3; 7 bases map to TRBD1. V lost 5 bases, J lost 2 bases, and 10 bases stayed unmatched. This CDR3 spans 16 amino acids. Partial CDR3 DNA: TGTGCCAGCAGTGAAGGGACAGAGCAACCCACAGATACG. Its protein is CASSEGTEQPTDT. The full-length CDR3 reads as CASSEGTEQPTDTQYF.

This clone has a handful of counts. Sequencing ends 3 residues short of the CDR3 end; the germline J gene provides the rest. V is TRBV5-4 and J is TRBJ2-7; 8 nucleotides agree with TRBD2. Trimming removed 2 bases from V and 5 bases from J; junction bases left unmatched: 12. The V gene's germline CDR1 is SGHNT and CDR2 YYREEE (reference sequence). The CDR3 consists of 16 residues. The CDR3 sequence is CASSLVLAAPSHEQYF. Partial CDR3 DNA: TGTGCCAGCAGCTTAGTACTAGCGGCCCCATCCCACGAG.

This clone was picked up many times. Read data end 3 residues before the CDR3 end; the end is taken from the germline J gene. V is TRBV24-1 and J is TRBJ2-3, with D possibly being TRBD2 (5 bases). This CDR3 region has 12 residues. From germline, CDR1 is KGHDR and CDR2 SFDVKD. V dropped 3 bases and J dropped 5 bases, with 5 bases sitting between them. CDR3 bases read: TGTGCCACCAGTGATCGGGGAGATACG. Translated: CATSDRGDT. The whole CDR3 region reads CATSDRGDTQYF.

This clone has at least ten counts. The read halts 3 residues ahead of the CDR3 end, with the missing end drawn from the germline J gene. This chain connects TRBV19 to TRBJ2-2, with D perhaps TRBD1 (5 bases). Germline assignment: CDR1 LNHDA and CDR2 SQIVND (reference sequence). V lost 6 bases and J 1 base, leaving 9 bases between the germline ends. The CDR3 extends over 14 amino acids. The CDR3: CASRRQMNTGELFF. The part of the CDR3 DNA that was read is TGTGCCAGTAGGCGACAGATGAACACCGGGGAG.

This clone was found a few times. The CDR3 is cut off 3 residues early in the read; its end comes from the germline J gene. V gene TRBV7-2 combines with J gene TRBJ2-3; 7 nucleotides match TRBD1. Germline V lookup: CDR1 SGHTA, CDR2 FQGNSA. CDR3 length equals 15 residues. V lost 4 bases, J lost 3 bases, and 7 bases stayed unmatched. CDR3 region: CASSSVGQPTDTQYF. The CDR3 bases that were read are TGTGCCAGCAGCTCGGTGGGACAGCCTACAGATACG.

In its sample, this clone was seen many times. The read ends 3 residues early relative to the CDR3; the germline J gene fills the gap. The chain couples TRBV5-6 to TRBJ1-4; D remains unclear. Germline CDR1 and CDR2: SGHDT and YYEEEE. V was pared by 1 base and J by 3 bases, with 7 bases between. The CDR3 extends over 14 amino acids. Partial CDR3 DNA: TGTGCCAGCAGCTTGAGGGCACCTAATGAAAAA. This sequence encodes CASSLRAPNEK. The entire CDR3 is CASSLRAPNEKLFF.

The table lists this clone with many counts. The CDR3 end is not reached by the read, which stops 3 residues before it; the germline J gene fills it in. This rearrangement joins TRBV4-2 to TRBJ2-2, with 11 positions matching TRBD1. The V gene's germline CDR1 is LGHNA and CDR2 YNFKEQ. The V segment lost 4 bases and the J segment 0 bases; nucleotides outside the gene matches: 1. The CDR3 length is 16 residues. The CDR3 DNA, read in part, is TGTGCCAGCAGCCCGGGACAGGGGGCGAACACCGGGGAG. Protein product: CASSPGQGANTGE. The CDR3, in full, reads CASSPGQGANTGELFF.